This TCR beta chain was obtained from a study of shared clonotypes between healthy human individuals. Study as a whole: A few men and a couple of women, aged 18 to 49, were donors.

TCRdb's table, derived via immunoSEQ multiplex PCR, lists solely in-frame clones and lacks some. Of about 2,500,000 clones listed, roughly nine tenths are singletons. The length of the CDR3 is 12 residues. Deletions cut 6 bases from V and 0 bases from J, with 3 bases between. Germline lookup yields CDR1 MNHEY and CDR2 SMNVEV (reference sequence). This clone was picked up a small number of times. Its antigen is not known. General study results and limits: Estimated clonotype richness was generally higher in naive than memory subsets. Incomplete sequencing of sorted subsets was indicated by rarefaction despite large depth.

V usage is TRBV27 and J usage is TRBJ1-5; unclear D gene. Sequencing was performed on naive CD4+ T cells sorted from blood. Subset denoted: CD45RA+ positively selected. The receptor was isolated from a man aged 18 to 30 in good health. The chain's CDR3 is CASRASNQPQHF. The CDR3 DNA sequence: TGTGCCAGCAGGGCTAGCAATCAGCCCCAGCATTTT.